Sequencing of this TCR beta chain was carried out in a study of blood T cell repertoires in COVID-19. Sequenced by immunoSEQ multiplex PCR; TCRdb stores in-frame clones only, minus some. The sample contains roughly 230,000 clones, approximately 80% of which appear only once. Adults between about 18 and 89 years of age took part from approximately 24 US areas. Donors were grouped by their self-reported clinical history. Before being deemed recovered, Cohort 3 donors had two negative PCRs, clearance, or symptom resolution. The clonotype comes from a woman aged 60-70 years who had recovered from COVID-19. What was sequenced was PBMCs or T cells enriched from blood (not recorded which).

The CDR3 is CASSLGRGSQPQHF. The CDR3 nucleotides read TGTGCCAGCAGCTTGGGTCGAGGGAGTCAGCCCCAGCATTTT. This sequence joins TRBV5-5 and TRBJ1-5; D unclear. V dropped 0 bases and J dropped 6 bases, with 10 bases sitting between them. Looked up from germline, CDR1 is SGHKS and CDR2 is YYEKEE (reference sequence). The CDR3 is 14 residues long. The variable domain in full, completed from reference TRBV5-5 and TRBJ1-5, reads DAGVTQSPTHLIKTRGQQVTLRCSPISGHKSVSWYQQVLGQGPQFIFQYYEKEERGRGNFPDRFSARQFPNYSSELNVNALLLGDSALYLCASSLGRGSQPQHFGDGTRLSIL.